Shown below are 26 T cell receptor beta chains from a single sample sequenced in a study of T cells in localized non-small cell lung cancer. Profiling relied on immunoSEQ multiplex PCR, and the TCRdb table lists in-frame clones only, not all of them. The sample carries 15,000 or so clones, more than 75% recorded once. The specimen comprised peripheral blood mononuclear cells, sampled before any cancer treatment. The receptors derive from a male donor older than 55 with stage II lung adenocarcinoma.

The V and J genes are TRBV13 and TRBJ2-7; 8 bases agree with TRBD1. This CDR3 has 15 residues. With V trimmed by 4 bases and J by 1 base, 6 bases remained unmatched. CDR1 and CDR2 (germline): PRHDT, FYEKMQ (reference sequence). The CDR3 region is CASSSGTGGSYEQYF. For the CDR3, the DNA is TGTGCCAGCAGCTCCGGGACAGGAGGTTCCTACGAGCAGTACTTC.

This chain links TRBV19 with TRBJ2-7; possibly TRBD2 for D (5 bases). Trimming shortened V by 9 bases and J by 4 bases, and 16 bases separated the two germline ends. Germline-derived CDR1 and CDR2 are LNHDA and SQIVND (reference sequence). The CDR3 covers 13 residues. The CDR3: CASGPAEVYEQYF. DNA of the CDR3: TGTGCCAGCGGGCCCGCGGAGGTATACGAGCAGTACTTC.

The chain has TRBV5-1 and TRBJ2-7; D gene uncertain. Trimming stripped 0 bases from V and 4 bases from J, with 5 bases between. This CDR3 has 12 amino acids. CDR1 is SGHRS and CDR2 is YFSETQ in the germline V gene. The CDR3 region is CASSLGRYEQYF. The CDR3 DNA sequence: TGCGCCAGCAGCTTGGGGCGGTACGAGCAGTACTTC.

This chain links TRBV2 with TRBJ1-1, with no clear D. The CDR3 is 14 residues long. From germline, CDR1 is SNHLY and CDR2 FYNNEI. Between the trimmed V and J ends, which lost 1 base and 6 bases, there was a span of 12 bases. CDR3 sequence (DNA): TGTGCCAGCAGTGAAGGGACGGTTCGGGCTGAAGCTTTCTTT. The encoded protein is CASSEGTVRAEAFF.

The rearrangement joins TRBV27 to TRBJ2-2; TRBD2 matches 11 bases. Germline CDR1 MNHEY, CDR2 SMNVEV (reference sequence). V was pared by 5 bases and J by 7 bases, with 15 bases of the junction left unmatched. This CDR3 contains 18 residues. Here the CDR3 reads CASSPLAGGPSENGELFF. The CDR3 DNA reads as TGTGCCAGCAGTCCGTTAGCGGGAGGGCCGTCGGAGAACGGGGAGCTGTTTTTT.

The V call is TRBV5-4, the J call TRBJ2-7, with TRBD2 as a possible D gene (5 bases). The V gene lost 3 bases and the J gene lost 7 bases, with 11 bases spanning the gap. The CDR3 length is 12 residues. The germline CDR1 and CDR2 sequences are SGHNT and YYREEE (reference sequence). Here the CDR3 reads CASSSPRGEQYF. CDR3 coding DNA: TGTGCCAGCAGCTCCCCCCGAGGGGAGCAGTACTTC.

The rearrangement links TRBV28 to TRBJ2-2; D might be TRBD1 (5 bases). Per the germline V gene, CDR1 is MDHEN and CDR2 is SYDVKM. The CDR3 has 13 amino acids. V dropped 6 bases and J dropped 1 base, with 6 bases sitting between them. CDR3 in DNA: TGTGCCAGCAGGACAGTGAACACCGGGGAGCTGTTTTTT. Translating gives CASRTVNTGELFF.

The chain has TRBV5-5 and TRBJ1-5, with D maybe TRBD1 (6 bases). CDR3 length equals 15 residues. Per the germline V gene, CDR1 is SGHKS and CDR2 is YYEKEE (reference sequence). Trimming removed 4 bases at V and 4 bases at J, with 15 bases between. CDR3 amino acids: CASSPAGGANQPQHF. The CDR3 DNA is TGTGCCAGCAGCCCGGCCGGGGGCGCAAATCAGCCCCAGCATTTT.

V is TRBV9 and J is TRBJ1-4, with D perhaps TRBD1 (5 bases). The V end lost 5 bases, the J end lost 3 bases, and 11 bases lay between the germline ends. CDR1 and CDR2 (germline): SGDLS, YYNGEE. The CDR3 length is 14 residues. In nucleotides, the CDR3 is TGTGCCAGCAGTCCAGGGAGGGCTAATGAAAAACTGTTTTTT. This codes for CASSPGRANEKLFF.

The CDR3 DNA sequence: TGCGCCAGCACTCCGGGACAGGGGTTGGCCGGGGAGCTGTTTTTT. Protein product: CASTPGQGLAGELFF. The chain employs TRBV10-2 and TRBJ2-2, with 10 nucleotides matching TRBD1. Germline V lookup: CDR1 WSHSY, CDR2 SAAADI. The V gene end was trimmed by 7 bases and the J gene end by 6 bases; junction bases not matched to a gene: 8. The CDR3 loop spans 15 amino acids.

The V call is TRBV6-6, the J call TRBJ2-3; D unclear. CDR1 and CDR2 from the germline V gene are MNHNY and SVGAGI (reference sequence). The CDR3 consists of 16 residues. V was clipped by 0 bases and J by 3 bases, with 13 bases between them. The CDR3 region is CASSYSPEAATDTQYF. The CDR3 nucleotides are TGTGCCAGCAGTTACTCCCCCGAGGCGGCGACAGATACGCAGTATTTT.

J is TRBJ2-5 and V is TRBV23-1; the D is unclear. TRBV23-1 is recorded as an ORF, its role being uncertain. Deletions cut 0 bases from V and 2 bases from J, with 10 bases between. This CDR3 comprises 15 residues. CDR3 coding DNA: TGCGCCAGCAGTCAATCCTCGGGTGCACAAGAGACCCAGTACTTC. Its protein is CASSQSSGAQETQYF.

This sequence joins TRBV11-2 and TRBJ1-2, with a tentative D call TRBD1 (6 bases). Germline assignment: CDR1 SGHAT and CDR2 FQNNGV. The ends were cut back, 5 bases at V and 3 bases at J, with 10 bases in the middle. The CDR3 is 13 residues long. The CDR3 spells CASSQTGYYGYTF. CDR3 DNA: TGTGCCAGCAGCCAAACAGGGTACTATGGCTACACCTTC.

The chain carries TRBV27 and TRBJ1-1; no reliable D call. Germline V gene sequence: CDR1 MNHEY, CDR2 SMNVEV (reference sequence). This CDR3 has 13 amino acids. Trimming took 7 bases from V and 1 from J, leaving 10 bases between them. The CDR3 protein is CASTGPGNTEAFF. The CDR3, as DNA: TGTGCCAGCACAGGCCCCGGGAACACTGAAGCTTTCTTT.

V usage is TRBV27 and J usage is TRBJ2-3; the match to TRBD2 covers 13 bases. The length of the CDR3 is 17 residues. CDR1 and CDR2 from the germline V gene are MNHEY and SMNVEV (reference sequence). V was clipped by 3 bases and J by 7 bases; unmatched bases: 10. The CDR3 spells CASSLPRTSGSPNTQYF. In DNA form, the CDR3 reads TGTGCCAGCAGTTTGCCTCGGACTAGCGGGAGTCCCAATACGCAGTATTTT.

V is TRBV5-1 and J is TRBJ2-2; D gene ambiguous. Germline CDR1 reads SGHRS; CDR2 reads YFSETQ. The CDR3 totals 15 residues. V lost 0 bases and J 7 bases, leaving 13 bases between the germline ends. CDR3 sequence (DNA): TGCGCCAGCAGCTTGGGACGGGTTGCAGACGGGGAGCTGTTTTTT. This translates into CASSLGRVADGELFF.

J is TRBJ2-7 and V is TRBV21-1; TRBD2 is taken as the D call from the table, unchecked against the DNA. TRBV21-1 is tagged as a pseudogene. This CDR3 has 13 amino acids. CDR3 sequence: CASRRSGGYEQYF. The CDR3 DNA follows: TGTGCCAGCAGAAGAAGCGGGGGCTACGAGCAGTACTTC.

The chain links TRBV6-5 to TRBJ2-3; D is undetermined. This CDR3 region has 11 residues. CDR1 is MNHEY, CDR2 SVGAGI, per germline. Trimming pared 8 bases from V and 4 bases from J, leaving 7 bases between. The CDR3 DNA reads TGTGCCAGCGTCGGCCCAGATACGCAGTATTTT. It yields the protein CASVGPDTQYF.

This clone appeared a single time. The chain employs TRBV9 and TRBJ1-5; D is perhaps TRBD1 (5 bases). Trimming left V 0 bases short and J 7 bases short, with 8 bases between. CDR1 is SGDLS and CDR2 is YYNGEE in the germline V gene. The CDR3 length is 13 residues. CDR3 amino acids: CASSVDRTQPQHF. The CDR3 DNA sequence: TGTGCCAGCAGCGTAGACAGGACCCAGCCCCAGCATTTT.

The gene calls are TRBV11-3 and TRBJ2-1; 10 bases match TRBD2. The V gene end was trimmed by 1 base and the J gene end by 14 bases; junction bases not matched to a gene: 5. CDR1 is SGHNT and CDR2 is YENEEA in the germline V gene. This CDR3 is 13 amino acids long. The CDR3 bases are TGTGCCAGCAGCTTAGGTCTAGCGGGAGATGAGTTCTTC. Residues: CASSLGLAGDEFF.

This chain uses TRBV18 with TRBJ2-3; D not resolved. CDR3 length: 13 residues. The V gene's germline CDR1 is KGHSH and CDR2 LQKENI. The V end lost 3 bases, the J end lost 0 bases, and 4 bases lay between the germline ends. The CDR3 protein is CASSPTSTDTQYF. CDR3 DNA: TGTGCCAGCTCACCCACTAGCACAGATACGCAGTATTTT.

The chain carries TRBV7-9 and TRBJ2-1; 9 positions agree with TRBD2. Germline-derived CDR1 and CDR2 are SEHNR and FQNEAQ (reference sequence). Trimming removed 1 base from V and 10 bases from J; junction bases left unmatched: 14. This CDR3 is 17 amino acids long. This CDR3 is CASSLESLRGRAWEQFF. The CDR3 nucleotides are TGTGCCAGCAGCTTAGAGTCACTGCGCGGGAGGGCGTGGGAGCAGTTCTTC.

Only a few counts were recorded for this clone. The V and J genes are TRBV19 and TRBJ1-1; D perhaps matches TRBD1 (6 bases). The CDR3 loop spans 15 amino acids. CDR1 is LNHDA, CDR2 SQIVND, per germline (reference sequence). The germline V and J ends were trimmed by 4 bases and 2 bases, with 14 bases remaining between them. CDR3 in DNA: TGTGCCAGTAGTACCCGAGGACAGCTAAACACTGAAGCTTTCTTT. Its protein product is CASSTRGQLNTEAFF. Drawing the rest from reference TRBV19 and TRBJ1-1, the complete variable domain is DGGITQSPKYLFRKEGQNVTLSCEQNLNHDAMYWYRQDPGQGLRLIYYSQIVNDFQKGDIAEGYSVSREKKESFPLTVTSAQKNPTAFYLCASSTRGQLNTEAFFGQGTRLTVV.

This clone occurred once. The chain joins TRBV30 to TRBJ2-1; 10 nucleotides match TRBD2. Germline assignment: CDR1 GTSNPN and CDR2 SVGIG (reference sequence). This CDR3 spans 14 amino acids. Trimming removed 8 bases from V and 4 bases from J; junction bases left unmatched: 8. This CDR3 reads CALSPSGRYNEQFF. DNA of the CDR3: TGTGCCCTCTCCCCTAGCGGGAGATACAATGAGCAGTTCTTC.

The V call is TRBV5-5, the J call TRBJ2-5; perhaps TRBD2 as D (5 bases). V gave up 4 bases and J gave up 3 bases, with 13 bases separating them. The CDR3 spans 14 residues. Germline CDR1 reads SGHKS; CDR2 reads YYEKEE (reference sequence). This CDR3 reads CASSRLAGEETQYF. The CDR3 nucleotides read TGTGCCAGCAGCAGGCTCGCGGGTGAAGAGACCCAGTACTTC.

The rearrangement joins TRBV5-1 to TRBJ2-7; 13 nucleotides match TRBD2. The CDR3 covers 17 residues. V shed 2 bases, J shed 2 bases, and the junction held 7 bases outside the gene matches. Germline CDR1 and CDR2: SGHRS and YFSETQ. CDR3 nucleotide sequence: TGCGCCAGCAGCTTAGGGGGACTAGCGGGGCCAACCTACGAGCAGTACTTC. It is translated as CASSLGGLAGPTYEQYF.